The present T cell receptor (beta chain) was sequenced within a study of neurological immune-mediated disorders. Study-level findings and limits: CDR3 amino acid sequences of expanded clones were not shared across subjects, a result suggesting private repertoires in all groups.

V was pared by 5 bases and J by 2 bases, with 10 bases of the junction left unmatched. The CDR3 spans 16 residues. CDR1 is SGHRS, CDR2 YFSETQ, per germline. This clonotype was seen ten or more times. No antigen is known for it. Synthesis of cDNA was carried out by template-switch 5'RACE. The reaction used 10-nucleotide random UMIs. Each CDR3 protein is one row after TCRdb ran MiXCR on the 5' RACE reads. This table holds 25,000 to 35,000 distinct CDR3 sequences, approximately 15% found once. Sequenced: PBMCs. The chain is built from TRBV5-1 and TRBJ2-3, with 8 bases lining up with TRBD1. The receptor was derived from a man in his 70s in good health. The CDR3: CASRFGQGGDTDTQYF. DNA of the CDR3: TGCGCCAGCAGGTTCGGACAGGGCGGTGACACAGATACGCAGTATTTT.